This T cell receptor beta chain was documented in a study of preoperative IRX-2 immunotherapy in early breast cancer. Assay: immunoSEQ multiplex PCR; the TCRdb copy retains only in-frame clones and omits some. The table has tens of thousands of clones, approximately 96% seen once. The sample's treatment: preoperative locoregional IRX-2 cytokine immunotherapy. This phase Ib study tested locoregional IRX-2 cytokine immunotherapy given before surgery. The material sequenced was tumor tissue, taken after IRX-2 immunotherapy. The receptor comes from a human donor with breast cancer.

CDR3 amino acids: CAASPQALYNEQFF. The DNA for the CDR3 is TGTGCCGCCAGCCCCCAGGCGCTCTACAATGAGCAGTTCTTC. The rearrangement joins TRBV11-2 to TRBJ2-1; D is undetermined. The CDR3 is made up of 14 amino acids. Deletions cut 11 bases from V and 3 bases from J, with 17 bases between. CDR1 and CDR2 from the germline V gene are SGHAT and FQNNGV. Filled out from reference TRBV11-2 and TRBJ2-1, the complete variable domain reads EAGVAQSPRYKIIEKRQSVAFWCNPISGHATLYWYQQILGQGPKLLIQFQNNGVVDDSQLPKDRFSAERLKGVDSTLKIQPAKLEDSAVYLCAASPQALYNEQFFGPGTRLTVL.